The 8 T cell receptor beta chains given below trace back to one sample, sequenced in a study of cytomegalovirus exposure and HLA in healthy donors. Primers: 60 Vbeta forward and 13 Jbeta reverse. Using immunoSEQ multiplex PCR, the repertoire was profiled, and TCRdb retains in-frame clones only, with some absent. Here the sample table reports roughly 88,000 clones. Sequencing was performed on PBMCs. These receptor sequences come from a man aged 45-65 years in good health and CMV-seropositive.

About this clone: Other DNA sequences from this sample encode an identical CDR3 as well. The chain uses TRBV18 and TRBJ1-5; no firm D call. Germline loops: CDR1 KGHSH, CDR2 LQKENI. V was cut by 2 bases and J by 5 bases, with 7 bases left in between. This CDR3 spans 13 amino acids. CDR3 region: CASSPGRDQPQHF. DNA for the CDR3: TGTGCCAGCTCACCAGGGAGGGATCAGCCCCAGCATTTT.

This chain uses TRBV18 with TRBJ2-3, with 9 bases identical to TRBD2. Germline V gene data show CDR1 as KGHSH and CDR2 as LQKENI. Losses at the gene ends were 3 bases for V and 6 bases for J; bases not matched to a gene: 10. The length of the CDR3 is 16 residues. The CDR3 here is CASSPGRGLAMDTQYF. CDR3 in DNA: TGTGCCAGCTCACCCGGGCGAGGACTAGCGATGGATACGCAGTATTTT.

The rearrangement links TRBV11-3 to TRBJ2-4, with D perhaps TRBD1 (6 bases). CDR3 size: 17 residues. V lost 5 bases, J lost 1 base, and 18 bases lay in between. Per germline, CDR1 SGHNT and CDR2 YENEEA. This CDR3 is CASSAPAGVGAKNIQYF. The CDR3 bases are TGTGCCAGCAGCGCACCGGCAGGGGTTGGGGCCAAAAACATTCAGTACTTC.

The V call is TRBV5-1, the J call TRBJ2-1; 10 bases line up with TRBD1. Trimming took 7 bases from V and 8 from J; bases not matched to a gene: 9. Germline values: CDR1 SGHRS, CDR2 YFSETQ. This CDR3 region has 14 residues. As DNA, the CDR3 is TGCGCCAGCGCCGGGGACAGGGGTATTGATGAGCAGTTCTTC. This encodes CASAGDRGIDEQFF.

J is TRBJ2-5 and V is TRBV18; TRBD1 matches 12 bases. The CDR3 length is 16 residues. Trimming took 6 bases from V and 4 from J; bases not matched to a gene: 9. Looked up from germline, CDR1 is KGHSH and CDR2 is LQKENI. The CDR3 loop reads CASSSVGQGAGETQYF. The CDR3 coding sequence is TGTGCCAGCTCCTCTGTGGGACAGGGGGCTGGAGAGACCCAGTACTTC.

The rearrangement links TRBV15 to TRBJ1-1; 8 nucleotides agree with TRBD1. The junction had 3 bases not matched to a gene; V was cut back by 3 bases and J by 3 bases. The CDR3 has 14 amino acids. Germline V gene lookup returns CDR1 LNHNV and CDR2 YYDKDF (reference sequence). The DNA for the CDR3 is TGTGCCACCAGCAGTGACAGGGGAGACACTGAAGCTTTCTTT. Translating gives CATSSDRGDTEAFF.

A note on this clone: The junction shows a germline mismatch at one end, possibly a read error. In the same sample, other DNA sequences code for this CDR3. This chain joins TRBV7-9 and TRBJ1-5; the D gene is possibly TRBD1 (5 bases). The CDR3 has 12 amino acids. The germline gives CDR1 SEHNR, CDR2 FQNEAQ (reference sequence). The CDR3 is CASSLAQGTQHF. CDR3 sequence (DNA): TGCGCCAGCAGCTTAGCGCAGGGAACCCAGCATTTT. Complete variable domain (other parts from reference TRBV7-9 and TRBJ1-5): DTGVSQNPRHKITKRGQNVTFRCDPISEHNRLYWYRQTLGQGPEFLTYFQNEAQLEKSRLLSDRFSAERPKGSFSTLEIQRTEQGDSAMYLCASSLAQGTQHFGDGTRLSIL.

The CDR3 here is CASSVQGAYNEQFF. The CDR3 coding sequence is TGTGCCAGCAGCGTCCAAGGGGCCTACAATGAGCAGTTCTTC. The chain combines TRBV9 with TRBJ2-1; perhaps TRBD1 as D (5 bases). Germline V gives CDR1 SGDLS, CDR2 YYNGEE. The CDR3 spans 14 residues. Trimming stripped 2 bases from V and 2 bases from J, with 8 bases between.